This TCR beta chain is from a study of T cell responses to AZD1222 COVID-19 vaccine (TCRdb year 2021). Regarding the complete study: Because spike-specific TCR depth and breadth did not differ between the two schedules, AZD1222 recipients who got a second dose at roughly 4 weeks were pooled with those who got a second dose at roughly 12 weeks. A total of about 230 trial participants underwent TCR sequencing, of whom about 200 received two doses of AZD1222 and around 26 received two doses of the MenACWY control vaccine. Trial participants were enrolled by age into subgroups of 18-55, 56-69 and 70-plus years, and roughly 150, 30 and 60 TCR-sequenced participants, respectively, were included in these subgroups.

CDR1 and CDR2 (LGHDT, YNNKEL) derive from the germline V gene (reference sequence). Spanning cysteine to phenylalanine, the CDR3 consists of 14 amino acids. The retained sequence is limited to the CDR3, 42 bases, with the frame set at the first base. V is pared back by 5 bases and J by 7 bases, with 12 bases lying between the germline termini. Broad study findings and their caveats: CD4 TCRs associated with the vaccine covered the entire spike protein, and the dominant responses were in regions 160-218 and 743-854. Conclusions about previously exposed vaccinees are limited because only a handful of AZD1222 recipients were SARS-CoV-2 seropositive at baseline. In the small 56-69-year group, the increase in depth fell short of significance, most likely because of low power. Because no day 14 peak-response samples were available, the repertoires could be characterized only after the peak T cell response. Participants were mostly white British and included more females than males, and it was suggested by the authors that clonal diversity may have been underestimated. A significant rise in spike-specific TCR breadth and depth was observed after two AZD1222 doses relative to day 0 and relative to MenACWY recipients. Nearly half of unique spike-specific TCRs reportedly recognized epitopes outside regions mutated in the B.1.351 and B.1.1.7 variants.

What the time point label conveys for this sample: baseline before first vaccination. Vaccinee samples were obtained from the UK trials COV001 and COV002, which included a single-blind randomized controlled phase 2/3 trial of AZD1222 (ChAdOx1 nCoV-19) in healthy adults. Trial participant PBMC samples were collected at day 0 and day 28 after the second dose for TCRbeta chain sequencing. Details on this clone: Its cognate antigen has yet to be identified. Base quality data are lacking; no much larger clone is found one base away.

The CDR3 regions of human TCRbeta chains were subjected to immunosequencing. On the study's bioinformatics: TCRs in the repertoires were matched against a reference library of SARS-CoV-2-specific TCRs that had been generated with the MIRA antigen-specificity platform. Breadth was defined as the fraction of unique TCRs that were SARS-CoV-2-associated, and depth was defined as the fraction of total T cells that were SARS-CoV-2-associated. Each spike-specific TCR was assigned to its reactive spike region and to a CD4 or CD8 class using the MIRA data. Log10-transformed breadth and depth values were compared by one-way ANOVA with Sidak's multiple comparisons tests. TCRdb holds this immuneACCESS table with in-frame rearrangements only. Some clones are missing; in checked studies, unresolved V genes explain under half, and the rest has no known cause. V and J calls and clone size are given by that table; D and trimming were obtained from the DNA. Here the sample has around 90,000 clones; 88% occur a single time. The leading ten clones occupy about 14% of the sample.

The sequence joins TRBV3-1 (or the pseudogene TRBV3-2) to TRBJ1-6, with the D gene not confidently named. The clonotype was recovered from an adult in good health. The sample was peripheral blood, taken on day 0 of AZD1222 vaccination. The CDR3 protein: CASSSAAENSPLHF. The DNA sequence reads TGTGCCAGCAGCTCGGCCGCGGAGAATTCACCCCTCCACTTT.